Below, 24 T cell receptor beta chains from the same sample are listed, as sequenced in a study of shared clonotypes between healthy human individuals. Produced via immunoSEQ multiplex PCR; TCRdb's table is partial and in-frame only. The repertoire holds approximately 1.4 million clones, with 95% to 99% as singletons. The sequencing input was naive CD4+ T cells sorted from blood. Subset specified: CD45RA+ positively selected. These receptors originate from a man aged 30-40 years in good health.

V is TRBV9 and J is TRBJ2-4; D ambiguous. The CDR3 consists of 18 residues. V was clipped by 0 bases and J by 0 bases, with 16 bases between them. The germline CDR1 and CDR2 sequences are SGDLS and YYNGEE. CDR3 DNA sequence: TGTGCCAGCAGCGTAGGGCCAGGCCTTGAGCTAGCCAAAAACATTCAGTACTTC. This codes for CASSVGPGLELAKNIQYF.

This sequence joins TRBV7-3 and TRBJ2-3; 7 nucleotides match TRBD1. The CDR3 has 12 amino acids. V dropped 5 bases and J dropped 7; count of bases not matched to a gene: 3. The germline V gene has CDR1 SGHTA and CDR2 FQGTGA. The CDR3 nucleotides are TGTGCCAGCAGCATACAGGGGAATACGCAGTATTTT. This gives the protein CASSIQGNTQYF.

Only one count was recorded for this clone. V usage is TRBV11-2 and J usage is TRBJ1-1, with D hard to call. Germline lookup yields CDR1 SGHAT and CDR2 FQNNGV. This CDR3 region has 14 residues. Between the trimmed V and J ends, which lost 5 bases and 0 bases, there was a span of 10 bases. DNA of the CDR3: TGTGCCAGCAGCCCACAAGGGTTGAACACTGAAGCTTTCTTT. Translating it yields CASSPQGLNTEAFF.

J is TRBJ1-2 and V is TRBV28; 9 bases agree with TRBD1. V was pared by 4 bases and J by 6 bases, with 6 bases of the junction left unmatched. The CDR3 is made up of 14 amino acids. The germline CDR1 and CDR2 sequences are MDHEN and SYDVKM. CDR3: CASSSGQGTDGYTF. The CDR3 DNA reads TGTGCCAGCAGTTCGGGACAGGGAACCGATGGCTACACCTTC.

The V call is TRBV5-4, the J call TRBJ2-1, with TRBD2 matching over 11 bases. Germline V gene sequence: CDR1 SGHNT, CDR2 YYREEE (reference sequence). V lost 4 bases and J lost 5; bases outside the gene matches: 5. The CDR3 totals 15 residues. CDR3 nucleotides: TGTGCCAGCAGCAATGGACTAGCGGGCAACAATGAGCAGTTCTTC. Its translation is CASSNGLAGNNEQFF. The whole variable domain, remainder taken from reference TRBV5-4 and TRBJ2-1, is ETGVTQSPTHLIKTRGQQVTLRCSSQSGHNTVSWYQQALGQGPQFIFQYYREEENGRGNFPPRFSGLQFPNYSSELNVNALELDDSALYLCASSNGLAGNNEQFFGPGTRLTVL.

The V and J genes are TRBV7-2 and TRBJ1-2; a weak D match, TRBD1 (6 bases). Germline assignment: CDR1 SGHTA and CDR2 FQGNSA. V was pared by 5 bases and J by 5 bases, with 18 bases between. This CDR3 region has 15 residues. CDR3: CASSPGGGGGYGYTF. CDR3 nucleotide sequence: TGTGCCAGCAGCCCCGGAGGGGGGGGCGGTTATGGCTACACCTTC.

This clone came up once. This chain uses TRBV4-1 with TRBJ2-5; D not certain. Germline V gene sequence: CDR1 MGHRA, CDR2 YSYEKL. The CDR3 is 13 residues long. V dropped 2 bases and J dropped 5 bases, with 9 bases sitting between them. DNA for the CDR3: TGCGCCAGCAGCCAATATAGGGCGGAGACCCAGTACTTC. Translating gives CASSQYRAETQYF.

In its sample, this clone was seen a few times. The V and J genes are TRBV9 and TRBJ2-5; D may match TRBD1 or TRBD2 (6 bases each). Per germline, CDR1 SGDLS and CDR2 YYNGEE. CDR3 length: 15 amino acids. The germline V and J ends were trimmed by 0 bases and 2 bases, with 11 bases remaining between them. For the CDR3, the DNA is TGTGCCAGCAGCGTAGTAGGAGGGGGACAAGAGACCCAGTACTTC. Its protein product is CASSVVGGGQETQYF.

V and J are TRBV14 and TRBJ2-7, with 9 bases aligning to TRBD2. V was pared by 1 base and J by 5 bases, with 6 bases of the junction left unmatched. CDR3 length: 15 amino acids. Germline V lookup: CDR1 SGHDN, CDR2 FVKESK. The CDR3 is CASSQGRTSVHEQYF. In nucleotides, the CDR3 is TGTGCCAGCAGCCAAGGACGGACTAGCGTTCACGAGCAGTACTTC. The full variable domain, with the rest looked up from reference TRBV14 and TRBJ2-7, is EAGVTQFPSHSVIEKGQTVTLRCDPISGHDNLYWYRRVMGKEIKFLLHFVKESKQDESGMPNNRFLAERTGGTYSTLKVQPAELEDSGVYFCASSQGRTSVHEQYFGPGTRLTVT.

The chain is built from TRBV10-3 and TRBJ1-1, with D unclear. Germline CDR1 ENHRY, CDR2 SYGVKD. Trimming cost V 3 bases and J 4 bases, with 9 bases left between them. The length of the CDR3 is 13 residues. The CDR3: CAISDGKLTEAFF. In nucleotides, the CDR3 is TGTGCCATCAGTGATGGTAAGCTCACTGAAGCTTTCTTT.

The J gene is TRBJ2-5, the V gene TRBV5-1; 9 bases match TRBD2. The length of the CDR3 is 17 residues. Germline trimming cut 7 bases from V and 5 bases from J; bases unmatched to any gene: 18. CDR1 is SGHRS, CDR2 YFSETQ, per germline. For the CDR3, the DNA is TGCGCCAGCGAGCGCACCCGACTAGCGGACCGACGGGAGACCCAGTACTTC. Amino acid sequence: CASERTRLADRRETQYF.

The chain recombines TRBV11-2 with TRBJ2-2; the D gene is possibly TRBD2 (6 bases). This CDR3 spans 15 amino acids. Germline V lookup: CDR1 SGHAT, CDR2 FQNNGV. Trimming removed 5 bases from V and 1 base from J, with 11 bases in between. The CDR3 protein is CASSPGLRNTGELFF. CDR3 bases: TGTGCCAGCAGCCCGGGACTGAGGAACACCGGGGAGCTGTTTTTT.

The CDR3 sequence is CSVRQLRGPDTQYF. CDR3 sequence (DNA): TGCAGCGTACGGCAACTTCGGGGCCCAGATACGCAGTATTTT. This sequence joins TRBV29-1 and TRBJ2-3, with D tentatively TRBD1 or TRBD2 (5 bases each). V lost 6 bases to trimming and J lost 4 bases, with 17 bases between them. Germline V gene data show CDR1 as SQVTM and CDR2 as ANQGSEA. CDR3 length: 14 residues.

DNA for the CDR3: TGTGCCAGCAGCTCGACCACAGGAGTCTTAGATACGCAGTATTTT. Its translation: CASSSTTGVLDTQYF. The V gene is TRBV7-9, the J gene TRBJ2-3; perhaps TRBD1 as D (5 bases). Germline V CDR1 and CDR2: SEHNR, FQNEAQ (reference sequence). The CDR3 spans 15 residues. V gave up 4 bases and J gave up 5 bases, with 16 bases separating them. The full variable domain, rest sourced from reference TRBV7-9 and TRBJ2-3, is DTGVSQNPRHKITKRGQNVTFRCDPISEHNRLYWYRQTLGQGPEFLTYFQNEAQLEKSRLLSDRFSAERPKGSFSTLEIQRTEQGDSAMYLCASSSTTGVLDTQYFGPGTRLTVL.

The genes are TRBV7-2 and TRBJ2-7, with 12 bases lining up with TRBD2. The CDR3 extends over 16 amino acids. J gave up 2 bases and V 4 bases, and 6 bases lay outside the gene matches. From germline, CDR1 is SGHTA and CDR2 FQGNSA. The CDR3 is CASSSLRLAGAYEQYF. Written as DNA, the CDR3 is TGTGCCAGCAGCTCTCTCAGACTAGCGGGAGCCTACGAGCAGTACTTC.

V usage is TRBV27 and J usage is TRBJ1-2; a possible D gene is TRBD1 (6 bases). Germline loops: CDR1 MNHEY, CDR2 SMNVEV (reference sequence). This CDR3 spans 14 amino acids. Trimming cost V 6 bases and J 8 bases, with 19 bases left between them. The CDR3 DNA is TGTGCCAGCAGAAAAGAATTCTCACAGGGAGGCTACACCTTC. This codes for CASRKEFSQGGYTF.

The CDR3 here is CASSLVGRYEQYF. The CDR3 DNA follows: TGTGCCAGCAGCTTGGTGGGTAGGTACGAGCAGTACTTC. The gene calls are TRBV5-6 and TRBJ2-7, with unresolved D. The CDR3 consists of 13 residues. CDR1 SGHDT and CDR2 YYEEEE come from the germline V gene. Trimming took 0 bases from V and 4 from J, leaving 8 bases between them.

The chain has TRBV5-8 and TRBJ1-5, with TRBD1 matching over 10 bases. This CDR3 is built from 18 residues. Trimming cost V 3 bases and J 2 bases; bases outside gene matches: 11. Germline V lookup: CDR1 SGHTS, CDR2 YDEGEE. DNA of the CDR3: TGTGCCAGCAGCTCGAAAACCCGGGACAGGGGCGGCAATCAGCCCCAGCATTTT. Residues: CASSSKTRDRGGNQPQHF.

The genes are TRBV14 and TRBJ1-3; 8 bases map to TRBD1. CDR3 length: 17 residues. CDR1 is SGHDN and CDR2 is FVKESK in the germline V gene. V lost 5 bases and J lost 5; bases outside the gene matches: 14. CDR3 sequence (DNA): TGTGCCAGCAGCGCAGGGGACGGGACAGGCTATAGAAACACCATATATTTT. Its protein is CASSAGDGTGYRNTIYF.

This chain joins TRBV6-5 and TRBJ1-3; D unclear. V was cut by 5 bases and J by 0 bases, with 11 bases left in between. Germline values: CDR1 MNHEY, CDR2 SVGAGI. CDR3 size: 15 residues. CDR3 in amino acids: CASSPQLLSGNTIYF. DNA for the CDR3: TGTGCCAGCAGTCCCCAATTACTCTCTGGAAACACCATATATTTT.

The gene calls are TRBV6-5 and TRBJ2-7, with TRBD2 identical over 9 bases. The CDR3 loop spans 15 amino acids. V gave up 0 bases and J gave up 4 bases; unmatched junction bases: 4. Germline values: CDR1 MNHEY, CDR2 SVGAGI. The CDR3 DNA reads as TGTGCCAGCAGTTACTCGACTAGCGGATTATACGAGCAGTACTTC. Translation: CASSYSTSGLYEQYF.

On this clone: Different DNA sequences within this sample yield the same CDR3. The genes are TRBV28 and TRBJ2-7, with D possibly being TRBD1 or TRBD2 (5 bases each). Germline V CDR1 and CDR2: MDHEN, SYDVKM. The V gene lost 3 bases and the J gene lost 7 bases, with 10 bases spanning the gap. The CDR3 spans 12 residues. CDR3 sequence (DNA): TGTGCCAGCAGTTTCCGGGGCGGGGAGCAGTACTTC. Translation: CASSFRGGEQYF. Filled out from reference TRBV28 and TRBJ2-7, the complete variable domain reads DVKVTQSSRYLVKRTGEKVFLECVQDMDHENMFWYRQDPGLGLRLIYFSYDVKMKEKGDIPEGYSVSREKKERFSLILESASTNQTSMYLCASSFRGGEQYFGPGTRLTVT.

The rearrangement joins TRBV18 to TRBJ2-7, with TRBD1 matching 11 bases. CDR1 and CDR2 (germline): KGHSH, LQKENI. CDR3 length: 14 residues. The chain's CDR3 is CATKTGQGAYEQYF. CDR3 sequence (DNA): TGTGCTACAAAAACGGGACAGGGGGCCTACGAGCAGTACTTC.

The rearrangement uses TRBV2 and TRBJ1-1; D remains unclear. The CDR3 totals 14 residues. V lost 4 bases and J lost 3, with 12 bases in between. Germline CDR1 SNHLY, CDR2 FYNNEI. CDR3 sequence (DNA): TGTGCCAGCAGTGCAAATCTCCCGTACACTGAAGCTTTCTTT. This translates into CASSANLPYTEAFF.